One T cell receptor beta chain is described in this entry. There is no known antigen for this receptor. Per-nucleotide qualities are absent, and no much larger clonotype sits a single base away. The data are from a study of control samples from healthy donors and cancer patients (dated by TCRdb to 2019 to 2021). The protocol used for the library was the immunoSEQ multiplex PCR assay. TCRdb limited this immuneACCESS table to in-frame rearrangements with V and J called. A share of clones is missing; checked studies link under half to unresolved V genes, and the rest is unexplained. The sample yields 130,000 or so clones; approximately 90% were counted once. 2% to 3% of the sample lies in the top ten. Trimming costs V 5 bases and J 4 bases, and their ends lie 9 bases apart. The germline V gene (reference sequence) supplies CDR1 LGHDT and CDR2 YNNKEL. Reading from cysteine to phenylalanine, the CDR3 counts 13 amino acids. The only DNA kept is the CDR3, 39 bases in frame from the first base.

Source material: blood. This clonotype was sampled from a man aged 40-49 years in good health. The sequence links TRBV3-1 (or the pseudogene TRBV3-2) to TRBJ1-5; TRBD1 is a possible D gene, resting on 6 matching bases. The CDR3 reads CASSTDRNQPQHF. The bases read TGTGCCAGCAGCACCGACAGGAATCAGCCCCAGCATTTT.